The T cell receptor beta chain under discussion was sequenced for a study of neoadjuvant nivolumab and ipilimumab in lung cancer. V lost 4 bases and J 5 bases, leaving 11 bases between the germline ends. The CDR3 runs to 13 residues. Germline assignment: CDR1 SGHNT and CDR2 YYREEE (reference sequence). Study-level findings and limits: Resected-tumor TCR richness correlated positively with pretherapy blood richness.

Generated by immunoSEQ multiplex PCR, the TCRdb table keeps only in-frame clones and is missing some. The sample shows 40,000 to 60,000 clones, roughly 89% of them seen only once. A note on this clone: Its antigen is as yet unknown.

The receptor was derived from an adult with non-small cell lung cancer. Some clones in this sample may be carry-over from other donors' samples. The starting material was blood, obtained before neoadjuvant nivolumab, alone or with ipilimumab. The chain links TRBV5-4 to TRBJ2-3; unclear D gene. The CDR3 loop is CASSDQNKDTQYF. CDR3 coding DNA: TGTGCCAGCAGCGATCAAAACAAAGATACGCAGTATTTT.